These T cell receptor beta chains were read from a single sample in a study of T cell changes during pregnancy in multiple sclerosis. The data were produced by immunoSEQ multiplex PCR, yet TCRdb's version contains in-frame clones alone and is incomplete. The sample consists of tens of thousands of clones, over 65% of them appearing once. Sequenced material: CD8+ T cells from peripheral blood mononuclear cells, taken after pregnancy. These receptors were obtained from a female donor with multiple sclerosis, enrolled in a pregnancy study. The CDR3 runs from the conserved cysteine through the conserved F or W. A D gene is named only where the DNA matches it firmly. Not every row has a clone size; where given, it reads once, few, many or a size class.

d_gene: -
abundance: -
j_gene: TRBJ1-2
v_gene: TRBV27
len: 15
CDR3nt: TGTGCCAGCAGTTTGGTCGGCAGGGGCGGCTATGGCTACACCTTC
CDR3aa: CASSLVGRGGYGYTF

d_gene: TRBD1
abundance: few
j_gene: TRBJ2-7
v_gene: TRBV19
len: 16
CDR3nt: TGTGCCAGTAGCCCAGAAGGTGGGGACAGGGGTTTTGAGCAGTACTTC
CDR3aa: CASSPEGGDRGFEQYF

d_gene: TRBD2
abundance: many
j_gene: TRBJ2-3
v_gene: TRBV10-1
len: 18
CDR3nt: TGCGCCAGCAGCGGGACTAGCGGGGGACCCCTACTCACAGATACGCAGTATTTT
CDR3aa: CASSGTSGGPLLTDTQYF

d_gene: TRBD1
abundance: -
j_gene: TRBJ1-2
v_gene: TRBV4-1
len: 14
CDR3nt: TGCGCCAGCAGCCAGCGGACAGGGTACTATGGCTACACCTTC
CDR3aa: CASSQRTGYYGYTF

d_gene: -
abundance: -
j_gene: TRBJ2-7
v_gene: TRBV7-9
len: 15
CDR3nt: TGTGCCAGCAGCTTTTTGGGGGGGCATGGTTACGAGCAGTACTTC
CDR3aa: CASSFLGGHGYEQYF

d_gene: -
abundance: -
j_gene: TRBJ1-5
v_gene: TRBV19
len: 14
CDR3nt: TGTGCCTGCAGACGGGTGTATAGCAATCAGCCCCAGCATTTT
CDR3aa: CACRRVYSNQPQHF

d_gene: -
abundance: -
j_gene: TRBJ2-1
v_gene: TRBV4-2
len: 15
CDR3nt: TGTGCCAGCAGCCAAGATCCGGGCTCCTACAATGAGCAGTTCTTC
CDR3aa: CASSQDPGSYNEQFF

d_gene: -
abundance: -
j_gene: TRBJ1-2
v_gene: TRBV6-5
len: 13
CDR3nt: TGTGCCAGCAGTTACGCCCGGGGCTATGGCTACACCTTC
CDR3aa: CASSYARGYGYTF

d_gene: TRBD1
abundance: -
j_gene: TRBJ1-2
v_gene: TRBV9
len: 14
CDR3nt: TGTGCCAGCAGCGAACAGGGGGCGGACTATGGCTACACCTTC
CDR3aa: CASSEQGADYGYTF

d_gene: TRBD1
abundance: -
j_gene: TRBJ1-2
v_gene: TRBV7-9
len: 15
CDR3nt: TGTGCCAGCAGCTCAACGACAGGGGGCGACTATGGCTACACCTTC
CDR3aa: CASSSTTGGDYGYTF

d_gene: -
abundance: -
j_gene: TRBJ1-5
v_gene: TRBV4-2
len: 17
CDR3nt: TGTGCCAGCAGCCAAGATCTGGAGGGTTTTGGCAATCAGCCCCAGCATTTT
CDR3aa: CASSQDLEGFGNQPQHF

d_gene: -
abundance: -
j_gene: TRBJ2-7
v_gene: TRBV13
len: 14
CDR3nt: TGTGCCAGCAGTCAAGCGGCAGGGGAGTACGAGCAGTACTTC
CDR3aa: CASSQAAGEYEQYF

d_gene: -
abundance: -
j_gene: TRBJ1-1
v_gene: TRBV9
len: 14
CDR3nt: TGTGCCAGCAGCCCTCGGACAGTACACACTGAAGCTTTCTTT
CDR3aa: CASSPRTVHTEAFF

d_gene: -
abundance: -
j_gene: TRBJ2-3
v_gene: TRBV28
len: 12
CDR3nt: TGTGCCAGCAGTATTCAGACAGATACGCAGTATTTT
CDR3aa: CASSIQTDTQYF

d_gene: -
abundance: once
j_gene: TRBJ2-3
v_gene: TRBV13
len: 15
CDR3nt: TGTGCCAGCAGCCATACCGGGGGTAGCACAGATACGCAGTATTTT
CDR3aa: CASSHTGGSTDTQYF

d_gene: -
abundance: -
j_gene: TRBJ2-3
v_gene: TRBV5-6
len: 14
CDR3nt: TGTGCCAGCAGGACAATTTGGTTCACAGATACGCAGTATTTT
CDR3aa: CASRTIWFTDTQYF

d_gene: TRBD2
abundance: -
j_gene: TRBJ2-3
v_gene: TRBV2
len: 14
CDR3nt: TGTGCCAGCAGTGGGACTAGCGGTACAGATACGCAGTATTTT
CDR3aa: CASSGTSGTDTQYF

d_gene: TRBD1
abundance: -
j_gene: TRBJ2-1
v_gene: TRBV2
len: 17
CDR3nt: TGTGCCAGCAGTGAACTCGGGACAGGGGCCCGGGGGAATGAGCAGTTCTTC
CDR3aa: CASSELGTGARGNEQFF

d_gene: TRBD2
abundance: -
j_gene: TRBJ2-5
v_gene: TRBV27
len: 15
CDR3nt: TGTGCCAGCAGTCCCACTAGCGGGGGGTTCAAGACCCAGTACTTC
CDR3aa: CASSPTSGGFKTQYF

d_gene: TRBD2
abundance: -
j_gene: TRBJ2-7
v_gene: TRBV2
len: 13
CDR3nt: TGTGCCAGCAGTGCTAGCGGGGTAGGCGAGCAGTACTTC
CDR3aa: CASSASGVGEQYF

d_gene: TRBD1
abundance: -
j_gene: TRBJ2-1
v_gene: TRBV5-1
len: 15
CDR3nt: TGCGCCAGCAGAACCGGGACAGGGGGCCGAGATGAGCAGTTCTTC
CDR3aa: CASRTGTGGRDEQFF

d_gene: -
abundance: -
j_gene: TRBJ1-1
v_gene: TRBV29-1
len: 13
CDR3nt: TGCAGCGCCGTAGGACCCTCGGGGGGCGCAGCTTTCTTT
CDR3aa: CSAVGPSGGAAFF

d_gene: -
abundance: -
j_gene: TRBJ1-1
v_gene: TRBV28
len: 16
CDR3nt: TGTGCCAGCACCCAAACAGGGTCCCTCAGGAACACTGAAGCTTTCTTT
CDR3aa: CASTQTGSLRNTEAFF